The 12 T cell receptor beta chains given below trace back to one sample, sequenced in a study of blood T cell repertoires in COVID-19. Method: immunoSEQ multiplex PCR; TCRdb's copy keeps in-frame clones and lacks some. The table lists 150,000 to 200,000 clones, approximately 80% of them singletons, with about 6.9% in the top ten. The material sequenced was peripheral blood. All receptors derive from a man in his 60s with acute or convalescent COVID-19.

The V call is TRBV2, the J call TRBJ1-4, with D perhaps TRBD1 (5 bases). V lost 7 bases to trimming and J lost 8 bases, with 17 bases between them. The CDR3 covers 14 residues. CDR1 SNHLY and CDR2 FYNNEI come from the germline V gene. DNA for the CDR3: TGTGCCAGCAATCCGGGGCAGGCGGGAGAAAAACTGTTTTTT. Encoded protein: CASNPGQAGEKLFF.

The rearrangement uses TRBV11-2 and TRBJ2-1, with TRBD2 matching 11 bases. Germline V lookup: CDR1 SGHAT, CDR2 FQNNGV. The CDR3 sequence is 17 residues long. Trimming cost V 3 bases and J 2 bases; bases outside gene matches: 6. CDR3 bases: TGTGCCAGCAGCTTCTTATTAGCGGGGGGGCCCTACAATGAGCAGTTCTTC. Encoded protein: CASSFLLAGGPYNEQFF.

The genes are TRBV9 and TRBJ2-3, with 10 nucleotides matching TRBD1. This CDR3 comprises 15 residues. Germline CDR1 and CDR2: SGDLS and YYNGEE. V gave up 4 bases and J gave up 4 bases; unmatched junction bases: 6. CDR3 loop: CASSPTGQGADTQYF. The CDR3 DNA reads TGTGCCAGCAGCCCGACCGGACAGGGGGCAGATACGCAGTATTTT.

DNA for the CDR3: TGTGCCAGCAGAATAGCGGGGGGGCTAACAGATACGCAGTATTTT. Encoded protein: CASRIAGGLTDTQYF. V gene TRBV6-5 combines with J gene TRBJ2-3, with 11 bases lining up with TRBD2. Germline-derived CDR1 and CDR2 are MNHEY and SVGAGI. CDR3 length equals 15 residues. V gave up 6 bases and J gave up 3 bases; unmatched junction bases: 5.

The chain combines TRBV29-1 with TRBJ1-3, with D tentatively TRBD1 (6 bases). Trimming left V 6 bases short and J 1 base short, with 16 bases between. From germline, CDR1 is SQVTM and CDR2 ANQGSEA. This CDR3 region has 15 residues. DNA of the CDR3: TGCAGCGTGGGCCTTGGACAGTCTTCTGGAAACACCATATATTTT. It is translated as CSVGLGQSSGNTIYF.

This clone was detected only a few times. The gene calls are TRBV4-3 and TRBJ2-1, with TRBD2 as a possible D gene (5 bases). V lost 0 bases and J 4 bases, leaving 10 bases between the germline ends. The CDR3 covers 15 residues. Germline CDR1 LGHNA, CDR2 YSLEER. The CDR3 DNA sequence: TGCGCCAGCAGCCAAGATAAGACGGGATACAATGAGCAGTTCTTC. This sequence encodes CASSQDKTGYNEQFF.

This chain connects TRBV9 to TRBJ2-1, with 7 bases lining up with TRBD2. Germline V gene sequence: CDR1 SGDLS, CDR2 YYNGEE. Germline trimming cut 0 bases from V and 8 bases from J; bases unmatched to any gene: 11. The CDR3 is 16 residues long. CDR3 nucleotides: TGTGCCAGCAGCGTAGGCGTGGGAGGGGTGATCCATGAGCAGTTCTTC. Residues: CASSVGVGGVIHEQFF.

The rearrangement links TRBV7-9 to TRBJ2-5, with 7 bases that match TRBD2. The CDR3 spans 14 residues. Losses at the gene ends were 1 base for V and 7 bases for J; bases not matched to a gene: 6. CDR1 and CDR2 from the germline V gene are SEHNR and FQNEAQ (reference sequence). The CDR3 sequence is CASSLGAGFGTQYF. CDR3 coding DNA: TGTGCCAGCAGCTTAGGAGCGGGGTTTGGGACCCAGTACTTC.

The chain employs TRBV12-5 and TRBJ1-1; D is possibly TRBD1 (5 bases). Germline V gives CDR1 LGHNT, CDR2 FRNRAP. V lost 5 bases, J lost 7 bases, and 14 bases lay in between. The CDR3 spans 13 residues. The CDR3, as DNA: TGTGCTAGTGGTCTAGGATCTGACAGTGAAGCTTTCTTT. It codes for CASGLGSDSEAFF. Full variable domain (outside the CDR3, taken from reference TRBV12-5 and TRBJ1-1): DARVTQTPRHKVTEMGQEVTMRCQPILGHNTVFWYRQTMMQGLELLAYFRNRAPLDDSGMPKDRFSAEMPDATLATLKIQPSEPRDSAVYFCASGLGSDSEAFFGQGTRLTVV.

J is TRBJ2-1 and V is TRBV2; 7 bases are a match to TRBD1. The CDR3 contains 17 residues. Trimming cost V 8 bases and J 4 bases; bases outside gene matches: 17. Germline-derived CDR1 and CDR2 are SNHLY and FYNNEI. The CDR3 loop reads CASALLSPGTAYNEQFF. The CDR3 DNA reads as TGTGCCAGCGCGTTACTAAGTCCCGGGACAGCTTACAATGAGCAGTTCTTC.

In DNA form, the CDR3 reads TGTGCCAGCAGCAAAGGAGAGTCGGGGGGGCATATCTATGGCTACACCTTC. It yields the protein CASSKGESGGHIYGYTF. The gene calls are TRBV21-1 and TRBJ1-2. TRBV21-1 is reported as a pseudogene. This CDR3 has 17 residues.

The rearrangement joins TRBV9 to TRBJ2-5; 7 nucleotides match TRBD1. The CDR3 totals 15 residues. V shed 0 bases, J shed 5 bases, and the junction held 7 bases outside the gene matches. CDR1 and CDR2 from the germline V gene are SGDLS and YYNGEE. The DNA for the CDR3 is TGTGCCAGCAGCGTAGGGACAGGCCACGGGGAGACCCAGTACTTC. It codes for CASSVGTGHGETQYF.